The next 3 T cell receptor beta chains were all read from a single sample in a study of early T cells in non-severe SARS-CoV-2 infection. A single record per CDR3 protein comes from TCRdb applying MiXCR to the 5' RACE reads. Altogether over 15,000 distinct CDR3 sequences are present, about 5.5% being singletons, with the ten largest covering over 5%. The source material was whole blood. Source of these receptors: an adult who was a healthcare worker with PCR-confirmed SARS-CoV-2 infection or an uninfected control (not recorded which).

The CDR3 nucleotides read TGTGCCAGCTCACCATCGGGAAGGAATTCACCCCTCCACTTT. It codes for CASSPSGRNSPLHF. The V and J genes are TRBV18 and TRBJ1-6; D gene uncertain. Germline loops: CDR1 KGHSH, CDR2 LQKENI. Trimming pared 2 bases from V and 7 bases from J, leaving 9 bases between. This CDR3 is 14 amino acids long.

This clonotype was seen ten or more times. This chain connects TRBV29-1 to TRBJ1-2; no clear D gene. V was pared by 0 bases and J by 3 bases, with 17 bases between. CDR3 length: 16 residues. The germline CDR1 and CDR2 sequences are SQVTM and ANQGSEA. CDR3: CSVEDRGLVPDYGYTF. CDR3 nucleotide sequence: TGCAGCGTTGAAGATAGAGGATTGGTGCCAGACTATGGCTACACCTTC. The full variable domain, with the rest looked up from reference TRBV29-1 and TRBJ1-2, is SAVISQKPSRDICQRGTSLTIQCQVDSQVTMMFWYRQQPGQSLTLIATANQGSEATYESGFVIDKFPISRPNLTFSTLTVSNMSPEDSSIYLCSVEDRGLVPDYGYTFGSGTRLTVV.

This clonotype was counted ten times or more. The chain is built from TRBV12-3 or TRBV12-4 and TRBJ1-2; TRBD1 is a possible D gene (6 bases). V lost 4 bases, J lost 7 bases, and 13 bases lay in between. The CDR3 sequence is 13 residues long. The CDR3 is CASSYRGAFGYTF. For the CDR3, the DNA is TGTGCCAGCAGTTATAGGGGGGCTTTTGGCTACACCTTC.